A selection of T cell receptor beta chains follows, all from one sample in a study of shared clonotypes between healthy human individuals. Libraries were prepared by immunoSEQ multiplex PCR; TCRdb keeps only in-frame clonotypes and omits some of them. Among about 380,000 clones, just over 95% were seen once, and the ten largest hold about 0.32%. Source material: memory CD8+ T cells sorted from blood. Receptor source: a man under 40 in good health. The CDR3 runs from the conserved cysteine through the conserved F or W. The order of the fields is D gene, clone size, J gene, V gene, CDR3 protein, CDR3 DNA. D genes are given only for firm matches. Size is omitted from some rows. Given values are once, few, many or a class for expanded clones.

NA | NA | TRBJ2-6 | TRBV7-9 | CASSPIQSGANVLTF | TGTGCCAGCAGCCCGATACAGTCTGGGGCCAACGTCCTGACTTTC
NA | NA | TRBJ2-3 | TRBV11-2 | CASSLGGGGFTDTQYF | TGTGCCAGCAGCTTAGGAGGGGGAGGGTTCACAGATACGCAGTATTTT
NA | NA | TRBJ1-1 | TRBV10-3 | CAISEFGTSRGAFF | TGTGCCATCAGTGAGTTCGGGACCTCCCGAGGGGCTTTCTTT
NA | NA | TRBJ2-7 | TRBV5-4 | CASSGEVPLEKYF | TGTGCCAGCAGCGGTGAGGTACCCCTTGAGAAGTACTTC
TRBD1 | NA | TRBJ2-6 | TRBV7-3 | CASSRGQGYLSGANVLTF | TGTGCCAGCAGCCGTGGACAGGGATACCTCTCTGGGGCCAACGTCCTGACTTTC
NA | NA | TRBJ2-1 | TRBV6-1 | CASLRQRTAMGQFF | TGTGCCAGCCTTAGACAGAGGACTGCGATGGGGCAGTTCTTC
NA | NA | TRBJ2-1 | TRBV7-9 | CASSPPGGLLDEQFF | TGTGCCAGCAGCCCCCCCGGGGGACTCTTAGATGAGCAGTTCTTC
NA | NA | TRBJ2-7 | TRBV11-2 | CASSLPSYEQYF | TGTGCCAGCAGCCTACCTTCTTACGAGCAGTACTTC
NA | NA | TRBJ2-1 | TRBV6-1 | CASRALDSYNEQFF | TGTGCCAGCAGGGCCCTAGACTCCTACAATGAGCAGTTCTTC
NA | once | TRBJ1-5 | TRBV27 | CASSLGSGENQPQHF | TGTGCCAGCAGTTTAGGGTCGGGAGAAAATCAGCCCCAGCATTTT
TRBD2 | NA | TRBJ2-1 | TRBV5-1 | CASSYGRTSGSNEQFF | TGCGCCAGCAGCTACGGAAGGACTAGCGGGAGCAATGAGCAGTTCTTC
NA | NA | TRBJ1-3 | TRBV7-9 | CASSNLNRAPSGNTIYF | TGTGCCAGCAGCAACCTTAACAGGGCCCCCTCTGGAAACACCATATATTTT
NA | NA | TRBJ2-1 | TRBV29-1 | CSLEDQGSYNEQFF | TGCAGCTTAGAAGATCAGGGTTCCTACAATGAGCAGTTCTTC
NA | NA | TRBJ1-4 | TRBV6-1 | CASSGTYDKKLFF | TGTGCCAGCTCCGGGACGTATGATAAAAAACTGTTTTTT
NA | once | TRBJ2-2 | TRBV7-9 | CASSLDINTGELFF | TGTGCCAGCAGCTTGGATATCAACACCGGGGAGCTGTTTTTT
NA | once | TRBJ2-7 | TRBV29-1 | CSVVTPNSYEQYF | TGCAGCGTTGTAACCCCCAATTCATACGAGCAGTACTTC
TRBD2 | once | TRBJ2-2 | TRBV5-5 | CASSPPGGEWLFF | TGTGCCAGCAGCCCCCCTGGGGGGGAATGGCTGTTTTTT
NA | NA | TRBJ2-7 | TRBV14 | CASSQDLEDEQYF | TGTGCCAGCAGCCAAGATCTGGAGGACGAGCAGTACTTC
NA | NA | TRBJ1-6 | TRBV5-5 | CASSLILFNSPLHF | TGTGCCAGCAGCTTGATATTGTTCAATTCACCCCTCCACTTT
NA | NA | TRBJ1-1 | TRBV6-9 | CASSYRGARTEAFF | TGTGCCAGCAGTTATCGGGGGGCGCGGACTGAAGCTTTCTTT
NA | NA | TRBJ2-7 | TRBV30 | CAWSVVYEQYF | TGTGCTTGGAGTGTAGTGTACGAGCAGTACTTC
NA | NA | TRBJ1-2 | TRBV12-5 | CASGLGPSNYGYTF | TGTGCTAGTGGTTTGGGCCCTAGTAACTATGGCTACACCTTC
NA | NA | TRBJ2-1 | TRBV28 | CASSLGGTFYNEQFF | TGTGCCAGCAGTTTAGGGGGGACTTTTTACAATGAGCAGTTCTTC
NA | NA | TRBJ2-1 | TRBV5-4 | CASSLGLYNEQFF | TGTGCCAGCAGCCTCGGACTCTACAATGAGCAGTTCTTC
TRBD1 | NA | TRBJ1-5 | TRBV29-1 | CSATGGNNQPQHF | TGCAGCGCGACAGGGGGAAACAATCAGCCCCAGCATTTT
NA | NA | TRBJ1-1 | TRBV6-5 | CASSYSVRFRNTEAFF | TGTGCCAGCAGTTACTCGGTCAGATTTCGGAACACTGAAGCTTTCTTT
NA | NA | TRBJ2-4 | TRBV7-9 | CASSLVQDKNIQYF | TGTGCCAGCAGCTTAGTTCAGGACAAAAACATTCAGTACTTC
NA | few | TRBJ2-7 | TRBV6-5 | CASSGLGVYEQYF | TGTGCCAGCAGTGGACTCGGCGTCTACGAGCAGTACTTC
NA | NA | TRBJ2-7 | TRBV14 | CASSQQGEQYF | TGTGCCAGCAGCCAACAGGGCGAGCAGTACTTC
NA | NA | TRBJ1-2 | TRBV28 | CASSSGYGYTF | TGTGCCAGCAGTTCCGGCTATGGCTACACCTTC
TRBD2 | NA | TRBJ2-7 | TRBV7-8 | CASSLVRRTGLADSSYEQYF | TGTGCCAGCAGCTTAGTGAGACGGACCGGACTAGCGGACAGCTCCTACGAGCAGTACTTC
NA | NA | TRBJ2-5 | TRBV5-1 | CASRIGGETQYF | TGCGCCAGCAGGATAGGTGGAGAGACCCAGTACTTC
NA | NA | TRBJ1-3 | TRBV30 | CAWSPGDKNTIYF | TGTGCCTGGAGTCCAGGAGACAAAAACACCATATATTTT
TRBD1 | NA | TRBJ2-7 | TRBV7-8 | CASSRRGQGPYEQYF | TGTGCCAGCAGCCGGCGGGGACAGGGGCCCTACGAGCAGTACTTC
NA | NA | TRBJ2-1 | TRBV5-1 | CASSLEGGNEQFF | TGCGCCAGCAGCTTGGAAGGGGGCAATGAGCAGTTCTTC
NA | NA | TRBJ2-5 | TRBV5-4 | CASSLGGQETQYF | TGTGCCAGCAGCTTGGGTGGGCAAGAGACCCAGTACTTC
NA | NA | TRBJ2-1 | TRBV27 | CASSLYNSWTANEQFF | TGTGCCAGCAGTTTATACAACTCCTGGACGGCCAATGAGCAGTTCTTC
TRBD2 | NA | TRBJ2-5 | TRBV4-1 | CASSQDLAGGRETQYF | TGCGCCAGCAGCCAAGATCTAGCGGGAGGCAGGGAGACCCAGTACTTC
NA | NA | TRBJ1-1 | TRBV6-6 | CASVRGFMNTEAFF | TGTGCCAGCGTACGGGGATTTATGAACACTGAAGCTTTCTTT
NA | NA | TRBJ1-4 | TRBV27 | CASGVSEKLFF | TGTGCCAGCGGGGTCTCTGAAAAACTGTTTTTT
TRBD2 | once | TRBJ2-7 | TRBV7-9 | CASSGERELVYEQYF | TGTGCCAGCAGCGGGGAGCGGGAGCTAGTTTACGAGCAGTACTTC
NA | NA | TRBJ2-1 | TRBV12-5 | CASGLDGRIRDEQFF | TGTGCTAGTGGTTTGGACGGACGGATTAGGGATGAGCAGTTCTTC
NA | NA | TRBJ2-3 | TRBV7-2 | CASSFYVGAGDTQYF | TGTGCCAGCAGCTTCTACGTGGGGGCAGGAGATACGCAGTATTTT
TRBD1 | NA | TRBJ1-1 | TRBV7-6 | CASSGTGWGKAFF | TGTGCCAGCAGCGGGACAGGTTGGGGAAAAGCTTTCTTT
NA | NA | TRBJ2-7 | TRBV28 | CASSQGRDILYEQYF | TGTGCCAGCAGCCAGGGCCGGGACATCCTCTACGAGCAGTACTTC
NA | once | TRBJ2-3 | TRBV4-2 | CASSPSSARTDTQYF | TGTGCCAGCAGCCCCTCTAGCGCCCGCACAGATACGCAGTATTTT
NA | once | TRBJ2-4 | TRBV6-5 | CASSQGGKNIQYF | TGTGCCAGCAGCCAAGGCGGCAAAAACATTCAGTACTTC
TRBD1 | NA | TRBJ1-4 | TRBV27 | CASSFGRQGGEKLFF | TGTGCCAGCAGTTTTGGGCGACAGGGGGGCGAAAAACTGTTTTTT
TRBD2 | NA | TRBJ2-3 | TRBV7-2 | CASSRRGYPLAGDTDTQYF | TGTGCCAGCAGCCGAAGGGGCTATCCGCTAGCGGGGGACACAGATACGCAGTATTTT
NA | NA | TRBJ2-7 | TRBV4-2 | CASSQDTRKSWYEQYF | TGTGCCAGCAGTCAAGATACCCGTAAGAGTTGGTACGAGCAGTACTTC